This is a list of T cell receptor beta chains from one sample in a study of control samples from healthy donors and cancer patients. Profiled with immunoSEQ multiplex PCR; TCRdb holds only in-frame clones, not every one. The repertoire includes about 110,000 clones, approximately 90% of them detected once, and roughly 4% sits in the top ten. Sample: blood. Every receptor here comes from a human donor in good health. The donor label of this sample is uncertain. CDR3s include the opening cysteine and the closing phenylalanine or tryptophan. Each record gives: J gene, V gene, D gene, clone size, CDR3 DNA, CDR3 protein. The D gene is left open where the match is weak. Only some rows state a clone size, as once, few, many or a class for expanded clones.

TRBJ1-2	TRBV5-6	TRBD1	-	TGTGCCAGCAGCGGGGACAGGGATGACTATGGCTACACCTTC	CASSGDRDDYGYTF
TRBJ1-4	TRBV28	-	-	TGTGCCAGTACAGATCCCGGGACAGAAAAACTGTTTTTT	CASTDPGTEKLFF
TRBJ2-7	TRBV2	-	once	TGTGCCAGCACTCAGGGTCTAGGGTTCTTGGAGCAGTACTTC	CASTQGLGFLEQYF
TRBJ1-2	TRBV27	-	-	TGTGCCAGCTCGGGATCTAACTATGGCTACACCTTC	CASSGSNYGYTF
TRBJ2-1	TRBV27	TRBD2	-	TGTGCCACGGACAGACTAGCGGTACCAAAGAGCTCCTACAATGAGCAGTTCTTC	CATDRLAVPKSSYNEQFF
TRBJ1-1	TRBV2	-	once	TGTGCCAGCGGGGTTCAGGGGAACACTGAAGCTTTCTTT	CASGVQGNTEAFF
TRBJ1-5	TRBV19	-	once	TGTGCCAGTAGTTTGGGACGAATGAATCAGCCCCAGCATTTT	CASSLGRMNQPQHF
TRBJ1-1	TRBV7-8	-	-	TGTGCCAGCAGCTTTGGGGGGTCTCCTGAAGCTTTCTTT	CASSFGGSPEAFF
TRBJ2-3	TRBV5-8	-	many	TGTGCCAGCAGCCCGATGGTTGGGGCGAACACAGATACGCAGTATTTT	CASSPMVGANTDTQYF
TRBJ2-1	TRBV1	-	-	TGCACCAGCAGCCAAGAGAGGGAGACAGGGTTACGCGATGAGCAGTTCTTC	CTSSQERETGLRDEQFF
TRBJ1-4	TRBV6-2/TRBV6-3	-	-	TGTGCCAGCAGCCCTCCCCCGGTGAGAGCCGCAACTAATGAAAAACTGTTTTTT	CASSPPPVRAATNEKLFF
TRBJ1-2	TRBV30	-	once	TGTGCCGAAGGGTCTGGAGGTTCCTTC	CAEGSGGSF
TRBJ1-2	TRBV12-3/TRBV12-4	-	-	TGTGCCAGCAGTATCAACTATGGCTACACCTTC	CASSINYGYTF
TRBJ1-2	TRBV5-1	TRBD1	-	TGCGCCAGCAGCCAGGGACAGGGGTTTGGCTACACCTTC	CASSQGQGFGYTF
TRBJ2-3	TRBV28	-	once	TGTGCCAGCCGTGGGGTTGATACGCAGTATTTT	CASRGVDTQYF
TRBJ1-1	TRBV6-4	-	-	TGTGCCAGCACCACGGGGCCGAGTTCCACTGAAGCTTTCTTT	CASTTGPSSTEAFF
TRBJ2-1	TRBV3-1/TRBV3-2	TRBD1	few	TGTGCCAGCAGCCAAGATGGGGACAGGGGGAATGAGCAGTTCTTC	CASSQDGDRGNEQFF
TRBJ1-1	TRBV2	-	-	TGTGCCAGCAATGCAGGAATGAACACTGAAGCTTTCTTT	CASNAGMNTEAFF
TRBJ1-4	TRBV11-2	-	-	TGTGCCAGCAGCCGGGACGGAAAAACTAATGAAAAACTGTTTTTT	CASSRDGKTNEKLFF
TRBJ2-2	TRBV7-7	-	-	TGTGCCAGCAGCTTTGGGGGTCGGGAGCTGTTTTTT	CASSFGGRELFF
TRBJ1-5	TRBV2	-	once	TGTGCCAGCAGTAAGGACGGGTGGGGTCAGCCCCAGCATTTT	CASSKDGWGQPQHF
TRBJ2-2	TRBV5-1	-	-	TGCGCCAGCAGCTTGGGGCCCTCCGGGGAGCTGTTTTTT	CASSLGPSGELFF
TRBJ1-1	TRBV2	TRBD1	-	TGTGCCAGCAGTGAAACGACAGGGGAGAACACTGAAGCTTTCTTT	CASSETTGENTEAFF
TRBJ2-3	TRBV7-2	-	once	TGTGCCAGCAGCACCAAGAGTGCTAGCACAGATACGCAGTATTTT	CASSTKSASTDTQYF
TRBJ1-5	TRBV15	-	-	TGTGCCACCAGCAGTTGGCAGAACAATCAGCCCCAGCATTTT	CATSSWQNNQPQHF
TRBJ2-5	TRBV6-5	-	-	TGTGCCAGCAGGCCCAGTACGCCCAGGGTAGAGACCCAGTACTTC	CASRPSTPRVETQYF
TRBJ2-5	TRBV24-1	-	-	TGTGCCACCAGTGACTACAGGGGAGGGGAGACCCAGTACTTC	CATSDYRGGETQYF
TRBJ2-1	TRBV19	-	once	TGTGCCAGTAGTATATACAATGAGCAGTTCTTC	CASSIYNEQFF
TRBJ1-5	TRBV24-1	-	-	TGTGCCACCAGTGATATACAGGGACCCCAGCATTTT	CATSDIQGPQHF
TRBJ2-3	TRBV30	-	-	TGTGCCTGGAGCGGCGGCCTAAGGACAGATACGCAGTATTTT	CAWSGGLRTDTQYF
TRBJ2-7	TRBV5-1	TRBD1	-	TGCGCCAGCAGCTCGACAGGGGCAATCTACGAGCAGTACTTC	CASSSTGAIYEQYF
TRBJ2-7	TRBV5-8	-	-	TGTGCCAGCACCATTTTAGAGGCTAGTTCCTACGAGCAGTACTTC	CASTILEASSYEQYF
TRBJ2-2	TRBV24-1	TRBD2	-	TGTGCCACGGGGGGAGGGGAGAACACCGGGGAGCTGTTTTTT	CATGGGENTGELFF
TRBJ1-6	TRBV11-3	-	-	TGTGCCAGCAGCGAGAGGGGGTTCGGTTCACCCCTCCACTTT	CASSERGFGSPLHF
TRBJ1-3	TRBV23-1	TRBD1	few	TGCGCCATTCCGACCCGGGACAGGGGGTGGGGCTCTGGAAACACCATATATTTT	CAIPTRDRGWGSGNTIYF
TRBJ1-4	TRBV10-3	TRBD1	-	TGTGCCATCAGTGAGTACACCACGGACAGGGGGCATTCTAATGAAAAACTGTTTTTT	CAISEYTTDRGHSNEKLFF
TRBJ1-5	TRBV4-1	-	few	TGCGCCAGCAGCCAAGGGTTTGAGCGGCCCCAGCATTTT	CASSQGFERPQHF
TRBJ1-2	TRBV6-1	-	-	TGTGCCAGCAGTGAAGATCCAGGGGACGGCTACACCTTC	CASSEDPGDGYTF
TRBJ1-1	TRBV27	TRBD1	-	TGTGCCAGCATCTTAGACAGGGCTTTGAACACTGAAGCTTTCTTT	CASILDRALNTEAFF
TRBJ1-2	TRBV5-6	-	-	TGTGCCAGCAGCTTGGAAGGGACACCTAACTATGGCTACACCTTC	CASSLEGTPNYGYTF
TRBJ1-5	TRBV4-1	-	-	TGCGCCAGCAGCCAAGTGAGTGGCCGCTGGAACAATCAGCCCCAGCATTTT	CASSQVSGRWNNQPQHF